These 10 T cell receptor beta chains originate from one sample sequenced in a study of blood T cell repertoires in COVID-19. Generated by immunoSEQ multiplex PCR, the TCRdb table keeps only in-frame clones and is missing some. The data hold about 41,000 clones, with roughly four fifths observed a single time. Sequencing was performed on peripheral blood. These receptors all stem from a woman of 80 years or more with acute or convalescent COVID-19.

This chain links TRBV6-5 with TRBJ2-5; D is perhaps TRBD2 (7 bases). The CDR3 extends over 15 amino acids. With 6 bases removed from V and 0 bases from J, the gap between germline ends came to 14 bases. The V gene's germline CDR1 is MNHEY and CDR2 SVGAGI. The CDR3 is CASSRGGRYQETQYF. CDR3 DNA: TGTGCCAGCAGCCGCGGGGGCCGGTACCAAGAGACCCAGTACTTC.

V usage is TRBV7-2 and J usage is TRBJ2-3; D is undetermined. Germline-derived CDR1 and CDR2 are SGHTA and FQGNSA. The CDR3 is 14 amino acids. V lost 4 bases and J 1 base, leaving 9 bases between the germline ends. The CDR3 nucleotides read TGTGCCAGCAGCTCTCGACTGCGCACAGATACGCAGTATTTT. Residues: CASSSRLRTDTQYF.

V is TRBV2 and J is TRBJ2-7; tentative D call: TRBD2 (6 bases). Germline values: CDR1 SNHLY, CDR2 FYNNEI. This CDR3 is 12 amino acids long. Trimming left V 8 bases short and J 4 bases short, with 12 bases between. In nucleotides, the CDR3 is TGTGCCAGCGGTCAGGGAGGTTACGAGCAGTACTTC. It codes for CASGQGGYEQYF.

This chain connects TRBV7-2 to TRBJ2-3; 9 nucleotides line up with TRBD2. The CDR3 spans 15 residues. Germline assignment: CDR1 SGHTA and CDR2 FQGNSA. Unmatched junction bases numbered 8, after V lost 7 bases and J lost 3 bases. The CDR3 DNA sequence: TGTGCCAGCACCCGACTAGCGGTATCGACAGATACGCAGTATTTT. Amino acids: CASTRLAVSTDTQYF.

This chain links TRBV29-1 with TRBJ1-1; TRBD1 might be the D (6 bases). The CDR3 is made up of 13 amino acids. The V gene lost 6 bases and the J gene lost 0 bases, with 11 bases spanning the gap. CDR1 and CDR2 (germline): SQVTM, ANQGSEA. The chain's CDR3 is CSVQGLVNTEAFF. The CDR3 bases are TGCAGCGTCCAGGGGTTGGTGAACACTGAAGCTTTCTTT.

The chain has TRBV30 and TRBJ2-3; 10 positions match TRBD2. Germline V gene lookup returns CDR1 GTSNPN and CDR2 SVGIG (reference sequence). The CDR3 runs 16 residues. V gave up 0 bases and J gave up 6 bases; unmatched junction bases: 9. The CDR3 region has the DNA TGTGCCTGGAGTGTAATAGCGGGGGGACCGGTGGATACGCAGTATTTT. Translation gives CAWSVIAGGPVDTQYF.

The chain recombines TRBV3-1 (or the pseudogene TRBV3-2) with TRBJ1-2; D might be TRBD1 (6 bases). Germline CDR1 is LGHDT and CDR2 is YNNKEL (reference sequence). There are 14 residues in the CDR3. V shed 7 bases and J shed 4 bases, with 16 bases lying between them. The CDR3 bases are TGTGCCAGCACCCAGGGGAGGGCCCCCTATGGCTACACCTTC. It codes for CASTQGRAPYGYTF.

The chain joins TRBV19 to TRBJ1-5, with a tentative D call TRBD1 (5 bases). Germline V lookup: CDR1 LNHDA, CDR2 SQIVND (reference sequence). This CDR3 is 13 amino acids long. Trimming shortened V by 6 bases and J by 3 bases, and 9 bases separated the two germline ends. The CDR3 reads CASSGTPNQPQHF. In DNA form, the CDR3 reads TGTGCCAGTAGCGGGACTCCCAATCAGCCCCAGCATTTT. The entire variable domain, with the rest obtained from reference TRBV19 and TRBJ1-5, is as follows: DGGITQSPKYLFRKEGQNVTLSCEQNLNHDAMYWYRQDPGQGLRLIYYSQIVNDFQKGDIAEGYSVSREKKESFPLTVTSAQKNPTAFYLCASSGTPNQPQHFGDGTRLSIL.

The chain employs TRBV28 and TRBJ1-2; 7 positions match TRBD1. The CDR3 sequence is 14 residues long. Per the germline V gene, CDR1 is MDHEN and CDR2 is SYDVKM. V shed 2 bases, J shed 3 bases, and the junction held 3 bases outside the gene matches. CDR3 in amino acids: CASSLTGVDYGYTF. The CDR3 DNA reads as TGTGCCAGCAGTTTAACAGGGGTCGACTATGGCTACACCTTC.

The chain recombines TRBV11-2 with TRBJ2-5; D is uncertain. The CDR3 totals 14 residues. Germline V CDR1 and CDR2: SGHAT, FQNNGV. With 1 base removed from V and 5 bases from J, the gap between germline ends came to 11 bases. The CDR3 DNA is TGTGCCAGCAGCTTAGCGGGTATCCCCGAGACCCAGTACTTC. This sequence encodes CASSLAGIPETQYF. Based on the CDR3 plus reference TRBV11-2 and TRBJ2-5, the full variable domain is EAGVAQSPRYKIIEKRQSVAFWCNPISGHATLYWYQQILGQGPKLLIQFQNNGVVDDSQLPKDRFSAERLKGVDSTLKIQPAKLEDSAVYLCASSLAGIPETQYFGPGTRLLVL.